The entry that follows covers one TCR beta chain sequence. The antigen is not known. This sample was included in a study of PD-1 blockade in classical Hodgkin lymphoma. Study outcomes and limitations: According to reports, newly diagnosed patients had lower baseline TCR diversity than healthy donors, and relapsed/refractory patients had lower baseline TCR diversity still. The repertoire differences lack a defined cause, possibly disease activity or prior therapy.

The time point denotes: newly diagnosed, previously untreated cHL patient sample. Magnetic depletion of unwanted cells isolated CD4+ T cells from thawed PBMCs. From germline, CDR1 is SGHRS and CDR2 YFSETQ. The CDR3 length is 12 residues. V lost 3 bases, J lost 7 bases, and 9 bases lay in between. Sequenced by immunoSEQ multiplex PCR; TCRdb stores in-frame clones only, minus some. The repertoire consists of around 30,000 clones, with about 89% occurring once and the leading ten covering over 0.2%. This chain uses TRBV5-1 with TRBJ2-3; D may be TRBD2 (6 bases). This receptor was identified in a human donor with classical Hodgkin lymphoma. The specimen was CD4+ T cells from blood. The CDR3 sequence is CASSSSVNTQYF. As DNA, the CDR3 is TGCGCCAGCAGCTCTAGCGTTAATACGCAGTATTTT.